The subject of this entry is one T cell receptor (beta chain). Its binding antigen is unknown. No clone much larger than this one lies a single base away; base qualities are absent. The immunoSEQ hsTCRB v3.0 assay was used at survey level resolution for TRB variable region sequencing. The target sequencing depth for TRB was about 35,000-50,000 T-cell genomes per sample. TRB libraries were pooled and sequenced on an Illumina MiSeq using a v3 150-cycle kit. Processing in the source paper ran as follows. Repertoire analysis ran in R within a reproducible Nextflow workflow covering QC, data transformation and analysis. Custom analyses were implemented in LymphoSeq2, an R package for AIRR-Seq data exploration. A few samples that yielded fewer than 5000 total TRB sequences were excluded, so that approximately 170 HIV repertoires were analyzed. Among the roughly 190 retained HIV repertoires, 59 were collected before ART initiation and about 130 were collected after ART initiation. Each repertoire was downsampled to 5000 TRB nucleotide sequences, and summary statistics were averaged across 100 downsampling iterations. The analysis kept only TRB sequences whose CDR3 regions were at least seven amino acids long. Diversity was measured with a Shannon entropy-derived clonality score and the Gini coefficient. Repertoire networks linked the top 5000 CDR3 amino acid sequences whenever two sequences differed by an edit distance of one. GLIPH2 predicted antigen specificity groups and MHC restriction for TRB CDR3 amino acid sequences. Known CMV, EBV, HIV or tissue antigen associations were flagged by matching CDR3 amino acid sequences against VDJdb and McPAS-TCR. Pre-ART, post-ART and control groups were compared with Wilcoxon signed-rank tests and Holm-Bonferroni correction. In its TCRdb copy, this immuneACCESS table keeps in-frame sequences only and misses some clones. Where compared with another copy, unresolved V genes explain less than half of these, and the others have no known cause. The D gene and trimming were derived from the DNA, and the V and J assignments and clone size from that table. The sample contains 18,000 or so clones, roughly nine tenths of them found a single time. 9% to 9.5% of the sample is in the top ten clones.

This specimen belongs to a study of long-term antiretroviral therapy in people with HIV (dated by TCRdb to 2021 to 2024). Background on the whole study: The earliest samples were collected about a decade before the 2015 WHO recommendation for immediate ART, when ART was typically delayed until CD4 counts fell. A retrospective serial study tested whether ART initiation and durable HIV suppression were associated with changes in peripheral blood TRB repertoire composition and diversity. The cohort contributed fewer than 200 cryopreserved PBMC samples from around 30 adults with confirmed HIV infection, collected serially over a mean of 6 years (range 1-12). About a third of the roughly 30 participants with HIV were female. No cross-contamination during QIAcube processing was shown when test extractions of a monoclonal T-cell line were performed alongside about 30 polyclonal samples.

Inclusion was restricted to participants for whom at least one PBMC sample before ART initiation and at least two post-ART samples were available. Every participant with HIV received treatment in the United States of America. Before DNA extraction, cryopreserved samples of roughly 1-10 million PBMC were thawed and washed. At the time of the earliest PBMC sample, participants with HIV were aged between 23 and 54 years. Each participant contributed PBMC samples from 1-4 timepoints before ART initiation and 2-8 timepoints after ART initiation, with a median of 7 samples. For every participant, serial HIV viral load, CD4+ T-cell count, ART history and demographic data were obtained. Genomic DNA was extracted from unsorted PBMC with a Qiagen kit on a QIAcube, processed in batches of 12 samples. The research as a whole found: Expanded TRB clones identified before ART initiation dominated the repertoire at all time points, although this dominance fluctuated and declined in many PLHIV after ART. The samples span the years 2004 to 2017, and the ART regimens used at that time may not be as effective as current regimens. Inferences about post-ART repertoire changes are limited because no data were available on ART adherence, viral resistance or therapy changes. Starting ART was linked to a significant rise in TRB diversity, yet even with long-term ART the diversity remained significantly lower than in transplant donor controls. Narrower CDR3 length ranges were observed in HIV repertoires than in controls, and an antigen-experienced repertoire with only a slight naive shift after ART was suggested by the network structure. Because PBMC availability was limited, only the TCR beta chain was sequenced, with no alpha chain pairing. Because pre-ART samples had limited cell numbers, unsorted PBMC were profiled rather than sorted CD4+ and CD8+ T cells.

CDR1 and CDR2, per the germline V gene, are WSHSY and SAAADI. CDR3 length: 19 amino acids, cysteine to phenylalanine. The only DNA kept is the CDR3, 57 bases in frame from the first base. Trimming leaves V shorter by 0 bases and J shorter by 6 bases, with the junction holding 10 bases beyond the gene matches. The clonotype comes from a man aged 50 or older with HIV. The sequence joins TRBV10-2 to TRBJ2-1; TRBD2 agrees with 14 junctional bases. The input for sequencing was unsorted PBMCs, taken 4.2 years after starting antiretroviral therapy. The nucleotide sequence reads as follows: TGCGCCAGCAGTGAGTCCGGCAGGGGAGGACTAGCGGGGGGCAATGAGCAGTTCTTC. It codes for CASSESGRGGLAGGNEQFF.